The 11 T cell receptor beta chains below all came from one sample that was sequenced in a study of memory CD4+ T cells and cytomegalovirus serostatus. Single viable CD3+CD4+CD8-CD45RO+ cells were sorted as the memory CD4+ T cells. The protocol was immunoSEQ multiplex PCR, while the TCRdb copy is restricted to in-frame clones and leaves out a portion. The sample has some 48,000 clones, around four fifths seen once. The specimen was memory CD4+ T cells from blood. The receptors here all came from an adult in good health and CMV-seronegative.

V and J are TRBV6-5 and TRBJ2-1, with 7 bases fitting TRBD1. Trimming at V came to 3 bases and at J to 7 bases, leaving 6 bases not matched to a gene. CDR1 and CDR2 (germline): MNHEY, SVGAGI. The length of the CDR3 is 14 residues. The CDR3: CASSYMGTANEQFF. The CDR3 DNA is TGTGCCAGCAGTTATATGGGGACAGCAAATGAGCAGTTCTTC.

The rearrangement uses TRBV25-1 and TRBJ2-5; the D call may be TRBD1 or TRBD2 (5 bases each). V lost 4 bases, J lost 5 bases, and 14 bases lay in between. Germline-derived CDR1 and CDR2 are MGHDK and SYGVNS. This CDR3 is built from 14 residues. CDR3 coding DNA: TGTGCCAGCAGTGGGGGGACCACGGGGGAGACCCAGTACTTC. Its translation is CASSGGTTGETQYF.

CDR3 coding DNA: TGCAGTGCAGGGGTTAATCAGCCCCAGCATTTT. This translates into CSAGVNQPQHF. The rearrangement links TRBV20-1 to TRBJ1-5, with D tentatively TRBD1 (5 bases). The V and J ends lost 6 bases and 4 bases respectively, with 7 bases between them. This CDR3 region has 11 residues. The germline CDR1 and CDR2 sequences are DFQATT and SNEGSKA (reference sequence).

This clone was detected a few times. The chain couples TRBV15 to TRBJ2-1, with D possibly matching TRBD2 (6 bases). With 1 base removed from V and 3 bases from J, the gap between germline ends came to 13 bases. CDR3 length: 16 amino acids. Germline V gene sequence: CDR1 LNHNV, CDR2 YYDKDF (reference sequence). CDR3 coding DNA: TGTGCCACCAGCAGAGTTACGGGAGTGGGCTACAATGAGCAGTTCTTC. It yields the protein CATSRVTGVGYNEQFF.

The chain joins TRBV18 to TRBJ1-2; D is perhaps TRBD1 (6 bases). Trimming took 4 bases from V and 2 from J, leaving 17 bases between them. The V gene's germline CDR1 is KGHSH and CDR2 LQKENI. This CDR3 is built from 16 residues. The CDR3 DNA reads as TGTGCCAGCTCACTACAAAAAAGGGGGGAAAACTATGGCTACACCTTC. Translated: CASSLQKRGENYGYTF.

This chain uses TRBV9 with TRBJ2-7; 8 nucleotides agree with TRBD2. Germline lookup yields CDR1 SGDLS and CDR2 YYNGEE. Trimming cost V 3 bases and J 5 bases; bases outside gene matches: 16. CDR3 length equals 17 residues. The CDR3 loop is CASSAGVGGTSRNEQYF. The CDR3 nucleotides are TGTGCCAGCAGCGCCGGGGTAGGGGGGACTAGTCGGAACGAGCAGTACTTC.

This sequence joins TRBV5-4 and TRBJ1-1; no reliable D call. Between the trimmed V and J ends, which lost 0 bases and 8 bases, there was a span of 8 bases. Germline assignment: CDR1 SGHNT and CDR2 YYREEE (reference sequence). This CDR3 spans 12 amino acids. CDR3 bases: TGTGCCAGCAGCTTGGGGAAAGGAGAAGCTTTCTTT. This sequence encodes CASSLGKGEAFF.

This chain links TRBV28 with TRBJ2-7, with D possibly being TRBD1 or TRBD2 (5 bases each). CDR1 and CDR2 from the germline V gene are MDHEN and SYDVKM. The germline V and J ends were trimmed by 6 bases and 0 bases, with 12 bases remaining between them. This CDR3 contains 14 residues. The CDR3 loop is CASRTGTGSYEQYF. In DNA form, the CDR3 reads TGTGCCAGCAGGACCGGGACGGGCTCCTACGAGCAGTACTTC.

This chain uses TRBV28 with TRBJ1-4; D possibly corresponds to TRBD1 (5 bases). This CDR3 comprises 15 residues. Germline V gives CDR1 MDHEN, CDR2 SYDVKM. The V end was cut by 4 bases, the J end by 2 bases, with 11 bases between. Written as DNA, the CDR3 is TGTGCCAGCAGTTCCGCAGGGCGGACTAATGAAAAACTGTTTTTT. This gives the protein CASSSAGRTNEKLFF.

The chain carries TRBV6-1 and TRBJ2-1, with D perhaps matching TRBD1 (6 bases). V lost 11 bases, J lost 7 bases, and 15 bases lay in between. The CDR3 has 12 residues. Germline V lookup: CDR1 MNHNS, CDR2 SASEGT. CDR3 amino acids: CACRDKINEQFF. The CDR3 coding sequence is TGTGCCTGCCGGGACAAGATAAATGAGCAGTTCTTC.

V usage is TRBV19 and J usage is TRBJ2-1; TRBD1 aligns across 9 bases. The germline V gene has CDR1 LNHDA and CDR2 SQIVND (reference sequence). The CDR3 runs 14 residues. V was clipped by 3 bases and J by 8 bases; unmatched bases: 5. The CDR3 region has the DNA TGTGCCAGTAGTATGGGACAGGGTATCGATGAGCAGTTCTTC. Protein sequence: CASSMGQGIDEQFF.